These 8 T cell receptor beta chains were all obtained from the same sample, sequenced in a study of Ad26.COV2.S vaccination and SARS-CoV-2 variants. Sequenced by immunoSEQ multiplex PCR; TCRdb stores in-frame clones only, minus some. This sample carries about 350,000 clones, around 87% of them seen once, and the ten largest clones take roughly 3.2%. Treatment denoted: about 20 received Ad26.COV2.S at low or high dose, single or two shots; roughly five received placebo; per-sample allocation not given. Sampling was performed 63 days after the first vaccine or placebo injection. Sequencing was performed on peripheral blood, taken in a trial of Ad26.COV2.S vaccine versus placebo. The receptors derive from a person between 18 and 65 years old who received the Ad26.COV2.S COVID-19 vaccine or a placebo.

This rearrangement joins TRBV25-1 to TRBJ2-1; 7 positions agree with TRBD2. V dropped 5 bases and J dropped 6; count of bases not matched to a gene: 7. The CDR3 totals 14 residues. CDR1 is MGHDK, CDR2 SYGVNS, per germline. CDR3 DNA sequence: TGTGCCAGCAGTAATTCTCCGGGGGGCAATGAGCAGTTCTTC. Residues: CASSNSPGGNEQFF.

This chain links TRBV7-9 with TRBJ1-1; 9 positions agree with TRBD1. The trim removed 5 bases at V and 4 bases at J, leaving 5 bases unmatched. The germline V gene has CDR1 SEHNR and CDR2 FQNEAQ (reference sequence). The CDR3 contains 14 residues. In nucleotides, the CDR3 is TGTGCCAGCAGCCACGGGGACAGGGTCACTGAAGCTTTCTTT. Its protein is CASSHGDRVTEAFF.

This clone appeared once. The gene calls are TRBV7-9 and TRBJ2-4, with 10 bases lining up with TRBD1. The CDR3 extends over 16 amino acids. The germline gives CDR1 SEHNR, CDR2 FQNEAQ (reference sequence). Germline trimming cut 4 bases from V and 1 base from J; bases unmatched to any gene: 4. The CDR3 is CASSSGTGEAKNIQYF. The CDR3 nucleotides read TGTGCCAGCAGCTCAGGGACAGGGGAGGCCAAAAACATTCAGTACTTC.

This chain links TRBV2 with TRBJ1-3; D is unresolved. The length of the CDR3 is 15 residues. V gave up 4 bases and J gave up 3 bases, with 13 bases separating them. Per the germline V gene, CDR1 is SNHLY and CDR2 is FYNNEI. This CDR3 reads CASSAEGSYGNTIYF. In DNA, the CDR3 is TGTGCCAGCAGTGCGGAGGGTAGCTATGGAAACACCATATATTTT.

The CDR3 is CATGGSFKNEQFF. Here the CDR3 DNA reads TGTGCCACCGGGGGTAGCTTTAAGAATGAGCAGTTCTTC. V gene TRBV12-3 or TRBV12-4 combines with J gene TRBJ2-1, with D perhaps matching TRBD2 (6 bases). V was cut by 10 bases and J by 7 bases, with 17 bases left in between. The CDR3 runs 13 residues.

The chain joins TRBV5-1 to TRBJ1-1, with 10 bases matching TRBD1. V dropped 2 bases and J dropped 1; count of bases not matched to a gene: 8. CDR1 is SGHRS and CDR2 is YFSETQ in the germline V gene. The CDR3 consists of 17 residues. The CDR3 loop reads CASSFGTGEVRNTEAFF. CDR3 coding DNA: TGCGCCAGCAGCTTCGGGACAGGGGAAGTTCGGAACACTGAAGCTTTCTTT.

This clone was found a few times. The rearrangement uses TRBV30 and TRBJ1-5; 9 nucleotides line up with TRBD1. Germline V gene sequence: CDR1 GTSNPN, CDR2 SVGIG (reference sequence). Losses at the gene ends were 1 base for V and 0 bases for J; bases not matched to a gene: 1. This CDR3 region has 15 residues. CDR3 region: CAWSGGQGSNQPQHF. The CDR3 nucleotides are TGTGCCTGGAGTGGGGGACAGGGTAGCAATCAGCCCCAGCATTTT.

The chain recombines TRBV7-9 with TRBJ2-3; D gene uncertain. Trimming cost V 5 bases and J 3 bases, with 6 bases left between them. Germline CDR1 SEHNR, CDR2 FQNEAQ (reference sequence). The CDR3 is made up of 12 amino acids. The CDR3 DNA follows: TGTGCCAGCAGCCTCCAAACAGATACGCAGTATTTT. It specifies CASSLQTDTQYF.